Presented here are 27 T cell receptor beta chains from one specimen sequenced in a study of blood T cells in healthy people across ages. Next came a second PCR, run for roughly 6 to 11 cycles, which used a sample-barcoded 5' primer along with a J-beta primer mix. TCRdb re-called the 5' RACE reads with MiXCR, one entry per CDR3 protein. The sample gives hundreds of thousands of distinct CDR3 sequences, 58% of which show up once; about two fifths is in the top ten. Sequencing was performed on blood. The source is a man between 60 and 75 years old in good health.

This clonotype was seen a few times. The chain joins TRBV7-2 to TRBJ2-5, with D unclear. Trimming took off 6 bases at V and 11 bases at J, with 13 bases between the two ends. Germline values: CDR1 SGHTA, CDR2 FQGNSA. This CDR3 region has 11 residues. CDR3 nucleotide sequence: TGTGCCAGCAGTTCCGGGTTTGGGCAGTACTTC. Protein sequence: CASSSGFGQYF.

The chain has TRBV5-1 and TRBJ2-1, with D possibly TRBD2 on 6 matching bases. V shed 3 bases and J shed 7 bases, with 8 bases lying between them. The CDR3 covers 12 residues. The germline CDR1 and CDR2 sequences are SGHRS and YFSETQ. The DNA for the CDR3 is TGCGCCAGCAGCTCTCTAGCGAATGAGCAGTTCTTC. This encodes CASSSLANEQFF.

The J gene is TRBJ1-4, the V gene TRBV25-1, with a possible D match to TRBD1 (6 bases). Trimming left V 7 bases short and J 8 bases short, with 17 bases between. This CDR3 has 14 amino acids. Germline V gene sequence: CDR1 MGHDK, CDR2 SYGVNS. In nucleotides, the CDR3 is TGTGCCAGCATGAGCTCCAGGGGAGGCGAAAAACTGTTTTTT. This sequence encodes CASMSSRGGEKLFF. Full variable domain (outside the CDR3, taken from reference TRBV25-1 and TRBJ1-4): EADIYQTPRYLVIGTGKKITLECSQTMGHDKMYWYQQDPGMELHLIHYSYGVNSTEKGDLSSESTVSRIRTEHFPLTLESARPSHTSQYLCASMSSRGGEKLFFGSGTQLSVL.

The rearrangement uses TRBV29-1 and TRBJ2-1; tentatively, D is TRBD1 (6 bases). V lost 7 bases and J lost 8, with 15 bases in between. CDR3 length: 12 residues. The V gene's germline CDR1 is SQVTM and CDR2 ANQGSEA. The CDR3 loop is CSGSGDRYEQFF. CDR3 in DNA: TGCAGCGGCTCAGGGGACCGGTATGAGCAGTTCTTC.

The chain employs TRBV5-5 and TRBJ2-5, with D possibly being TRBD1 (7 bases). With 7 bases removed from V and 1 base from J, the gap between germline ends came to 11 bases. The CDR3 extends over 13 amino acids. Germline assignment: CDR1 SGHKS and CDR2 YYEKEE (reference sequence). The CDR3 reads CASAGQTQETQYF. The CDR3 coding sequence is TGTGCCAGCGCGGGACAGACCCAAGAGACCCAGTACTTC.

The V gene is TRBV5-6, the J gene TRBJ2-5; unclear D gene. The CDR3 has 13 amino acids. The V end lost 3 bases, the J end lost 1 base, and 7 bases lay between the germline ends. CDR1 and CDR2 (germline): SGHDT, YYEEEE. CDR3 sequence: CASSYDFQETQYF. The CDR3 DNA reads as TGTGCCAGCAGCTATGACTTCCAAGAGACCCAGTACTTC.

The chain combines TRBV7-9 with TRBJ2-5, with 9 bases fitting TRBD2. The germline V gene encodes CDR1 SEHNR and CDR2 FQNEAQ (reference sequence). Trimming took 1 base from V and 1 from J; bases not matched to a gene: 10. The CDR3 runs to 18 residues. Here the CDR3 DNA reads TGTGCCAGCAGCTTAGGACTAGCGGTCCCTACCTTCCAAGAGACCCAGTACTTC. Residues: CASSLGLAVPTFQETQYF.

The rearrangement uses TRBV6-4 and TRBJ2-7; perhaps TRBD2 as D (5 bases). The CDR3 is 17 residues long. Germline lookup yields CDR1 MRHNA and CDR2 SNTAGT. The germline V and J ends were trimmed by 0 bases and 3 bases, with 18 bases remaining between them. The CDR3 DNA reads as TGTGCCAGCAGTGACTCGAGTCGGACTCTACCACTCTACGAGCAGTACTTC. As protein: CASSDSSRTLPLYEQYF.

The V and J genes are TRBV5-1 and TRBJ1-2; 8 bases are a match to TRBD1. Germline loops: CDR1 SGHRS, CDR2 YFSETQ. Unmatched junction bases numbered 7, after V lost 0 bases and J lost 3 bases. The CDR3 contains 16 residues. CDR3 protein: CASSLGRGRGDYGYTF. As DNA, the CDR3 is TGCGCCAGCAGCTTGGGCAGGGGGCGCGGGGACTATGGCTACACCTTC.

The chain couples TRBV5-1 to TRBJ2-5, with 9 positions matching TRBD2. The CDR3 is 15 amino acids. Germline V gene data show CDR1 as SGHRS and CDR2 as YFSETQ. Germline trimming cut 4 bases from V and 1 base from J; bases unmatched to any gene: 5. CDR3 sequence: CASSKTSGAQETQYF. The CDR3 bases are TGCGCCAGCAGCAAGACTAGCGGCGCCCAAGAGACCCAGTACTTC.

This clonotype was observed at least ten times. The CDR3 bases are TGCAGCGTTGAAGACCTAGGGGGACCTCAAGAGACCCAGTACTTC. It encodes CSVEDLGGPQETQYF. The V and J genes are TRBV29-1 and TRBJ2-5, with TRBD1 as a possible D gene (6 bases). Germline loops: CDR1 SQVTM, CDR2 ANQGSEA. CDR3 length equals 15 residues. V shed 0 bases and J shed 2 bases, with 13 bases lying between them.

This clonotype was observed once. V gene TRBV6-1 combines with J gene TRBJ2-7, with 8 bases fitting TRBD1. This CDR3 has 16 residues. V dropped 4 bases and J dropped 0; count of bases not matched to a gene: 8. Germline CDR1 is MNHNS and CDR2 is SASEGT. CDR3 coding DNA: TGTGCCAGCAGTGCGAACCGGGACAGGAGCTCCTACGAGCAGTACTTC. This gives the protein CASSANRDRSSYEQYF.

The chain employs TRBV20-1 and TRBJ2-1; 12 bases align to TRBD2. After removal of 6 bases from V and 7 bases from J, the junction contained 4 bases not matched to a gene. The CDR3 extends over 13 amino acids. Germline V gene data show CDR1 as DFQATT and CDR2 as SNEGSKA (reference sequence). CDR3 sequence: CSAAGTSGNEQFF. The CDR3 DNA reads TGCAGTGCCGCTGGGACTAGCGGGAATGAGCAGTTCTTC.

The chain couples TRBV6-2 or TRBV6-3 to TRBJ1-5; no clear D gene. CDR3 length: 14 amino acids. V shed 2 bases and J shed 6 bases, with 11 bases lying between them. Germline CDR1 is MNHEY and CDR2 is SVGEGT. DNA for the CDR3: TGTGCCAGCAGTTACCGGCAGGTCGTTCAGCCCCAGCATTTT. Its translation is CASSYRQVVQPQHF.

This chain connects TRBV28 to TRBJ1-6; D is unclear. This CDR3 is 14 amino acids long. The germline V gene encodes CDR1 MDHEN and CDR2 SYDVKM. The germline V and J ends were trimmed by 6 bases and 10 bases, with 16 bases remaining between them. CDR3 loop: CASSLVGNGSPLHF. DNA of the CDR3: TGTGCCAGCAGCCTAGTAGGGAACGGGTCACCCCTCCACTTT.

The chain is built from TRBV24-1 and TRBJ2-2; D is perhaps TRBD2 (5 bases). The CDR3 sequence is 16 residues long. Trimming took off 1 base at V and 3 bases at J, with 11 bases between the two ends. Germline-derived CDR1 and CDR2 are KGHDR and SFDVKD. CDR3 in amino acids: CATSDFGLGDTGELFF. The CDR3 DNA follows: TGTGCCACCAGTGATTTTGGACTCGGGGACACCGGGGAGCTGTTTTTT.

This clonotype was seen a handful of times. V is TRBV2 and J is TRBJ2-1, with TRBD2 matching over 7 bases. V was pared by 6 bases and J by 7 bases, with 9 bases of the junction left unmatched. Germline CDR1 and CDR2: SNHLY and FYNNEI. The CDR3 has 14 amino acids. The CDR3 loop is CASSWGRGGNEQFF. DNA of the CDR3: TGTGCCAGCAGCTGGGGCCGGGGAGGGAATGAGCAGTTCTTC.

This clonotype turned up a few times. This chain connects TRBV6-5 to TRBJ2-1; TRBD2 agrees at 13 bases. The CDR3 sequence is 15 residues long. The V gene's germline CDR1 is MNHEY and CDR2 SVGAGI. The trim removed 5 bases at V and 5 bases at J, leaving 3 bases unmatched. CDR3 nucleotides: TGTGCCAGCAGTCGACTAGCGGGAGGAAACAATGAGCAGTTCTTC. Translation gives CASSRLAGGNNEQFF.

Concerning this clonotype itself: Sequence at one end of the junction differs from germline and may be a read error. The chain couples TRBV25-1 to TRBJ2-5, with TRBD1 matching over 11 bases. The CDR3 spans 18 residues. CDR1 and CDR2 from the germline V gene are MGHDK and SYGVNS. The CDR3 loop is CVSSEFPLSGTGGETQYF. The CDR3 nucleotides read TGTGTCAGCAGTGAGTTCCCTCTTTCCGGGACAGGGGGAGAGACCCAGTACTTC.

The chain has TRBV2 and TRBJ2-5; D possibly corresponds to TRBD2 (6 bases). Germline values: CDR1 SNHLY, CDR2 FYNNEI. The CDR3 spans 15 residues. The V and J ends lost 4 bases and 11 bases respectively, with 23 bases between them. Here the CDR3 reads CASSARGGISNEQYF. Written as DNA, the CDR3 is TGTGCCAGCAGTGCGAGGGGAGGTATAAGCAATGAGCAGTACTTC.

This rearrangement joins TRBV24-1 to TRBJ2-7, with TRBD1 matching over 12 bases. The CDR3 contains 15 residues. Germline V CDR1 and CDR2: KGHDR, SFDVKD. The V segment lost 8 bases and the J segment 7 bases; nucleotides outside the gene matches: 11. CDR3 residues: CATILPGQGAEEQYF. DNA for the CDR3: TGTGCCACCATTCTTCCGGGACAGGGGGCTGAAGAGCAGTACTTC.

A few counts support this clonotype. The chain has TRBV29-1 and TRBJ2-7; no firm D call. V was cut by 1 base and J by 1 base, with 11 bases left in between. The CDR3 extends over 14 amino acids. Germline V lookup: CDR1 SQVTM, CDR2 ANQGSEA. The CDR3 bases are TGCAGCGTTGAAGCTGCTGAGGATTCCTACGAGCAGTACTTC. This gives the protein CSVEAAEDSYEQYF.

This clonotype was recorded a few times. The chain carries TRBV12-3 or TRBV12-4 and TRBJ1-1; TRBD1 matches 8 bases. This CDR3 has 14 amino acids. Losses at the gene ends were 8 bases for V and 5 bases for J; bases not matched to a gene: 10. Here the CDR3 reads CASGSLDRETEAFF. The CDR3 DNA is TGTGCCAGCGGCTCGCTGGACAGGGAAACTGAAGCTTTCTTT.

This chain joins TRBV20-1 and TRBJ2-1, with TRBD1 matching 7 bases. Losses at the gene ends were 1 base for V and 6 bases for J; bases not matched to a gene: 12. Germline lookup yields CDR1 DFQATT and CDR2 SNEGSKA (reference sequence). The length of the CDR3 is 16 residues. Here the CDR3 DNA reads TGCAGTGCTAGAGTCGTTGGGATGAGGGGGCGCAATGAGCAGTTCTTC. Encoded protein: CSARVVGMRGRNEQFF.

This clonotype appeared a few times. The chain joins TRBV7-2 to TRBJ1-5, with D possibly TRBD1 on 6 matching bases. Germline CDR1 is SGHTA and CDR2 is FQGNSA. The CDR3 totals 15 residues. Trimming cost V 5 bases and J 2 bases, with 13 bases left between them. CDR3 amino acids: CASSRRYRGNQPQHF. The CDR3, as DNA: TGTGCCAGCAGCCGCCGATACAGGGGCAATCAGCCCCAGCATTTT.

V gene TRBV5-1 combines with J gene TRBJ2-7, with 9 nucleotides matching TRBD2. From germline, CDR1 is SGHRS and CDR2 YFSETQ. Trimming cost V 5 bases and J 3 bases; bases outside gene matches: 18. There are 18 residues in the CDR3. CDR3 loop: CASRREGSGSWNSYEQYF. In DNA, the CDR3 is TGCGCCAGCAGAAGGGAAGGTAGCGGGAGTTGGAATAGCTACGAGCAGTACTTC.

CDR3 amino acids: CSAPHYNEQYF. CDR3 sequence (DNA): TGCAGTGCTCCTCATTACAATGAGCAGTACTTC. The chain recombines TRBV20-1 with TRBJ2-1; no reliable D call. The J call may be in error: the DNA end matches TRBJ2-7 better. CDR3 length equals 11 residues. Germline values: CDR1 DFQATT, CDR2 SNEGSKA (reference sequence).